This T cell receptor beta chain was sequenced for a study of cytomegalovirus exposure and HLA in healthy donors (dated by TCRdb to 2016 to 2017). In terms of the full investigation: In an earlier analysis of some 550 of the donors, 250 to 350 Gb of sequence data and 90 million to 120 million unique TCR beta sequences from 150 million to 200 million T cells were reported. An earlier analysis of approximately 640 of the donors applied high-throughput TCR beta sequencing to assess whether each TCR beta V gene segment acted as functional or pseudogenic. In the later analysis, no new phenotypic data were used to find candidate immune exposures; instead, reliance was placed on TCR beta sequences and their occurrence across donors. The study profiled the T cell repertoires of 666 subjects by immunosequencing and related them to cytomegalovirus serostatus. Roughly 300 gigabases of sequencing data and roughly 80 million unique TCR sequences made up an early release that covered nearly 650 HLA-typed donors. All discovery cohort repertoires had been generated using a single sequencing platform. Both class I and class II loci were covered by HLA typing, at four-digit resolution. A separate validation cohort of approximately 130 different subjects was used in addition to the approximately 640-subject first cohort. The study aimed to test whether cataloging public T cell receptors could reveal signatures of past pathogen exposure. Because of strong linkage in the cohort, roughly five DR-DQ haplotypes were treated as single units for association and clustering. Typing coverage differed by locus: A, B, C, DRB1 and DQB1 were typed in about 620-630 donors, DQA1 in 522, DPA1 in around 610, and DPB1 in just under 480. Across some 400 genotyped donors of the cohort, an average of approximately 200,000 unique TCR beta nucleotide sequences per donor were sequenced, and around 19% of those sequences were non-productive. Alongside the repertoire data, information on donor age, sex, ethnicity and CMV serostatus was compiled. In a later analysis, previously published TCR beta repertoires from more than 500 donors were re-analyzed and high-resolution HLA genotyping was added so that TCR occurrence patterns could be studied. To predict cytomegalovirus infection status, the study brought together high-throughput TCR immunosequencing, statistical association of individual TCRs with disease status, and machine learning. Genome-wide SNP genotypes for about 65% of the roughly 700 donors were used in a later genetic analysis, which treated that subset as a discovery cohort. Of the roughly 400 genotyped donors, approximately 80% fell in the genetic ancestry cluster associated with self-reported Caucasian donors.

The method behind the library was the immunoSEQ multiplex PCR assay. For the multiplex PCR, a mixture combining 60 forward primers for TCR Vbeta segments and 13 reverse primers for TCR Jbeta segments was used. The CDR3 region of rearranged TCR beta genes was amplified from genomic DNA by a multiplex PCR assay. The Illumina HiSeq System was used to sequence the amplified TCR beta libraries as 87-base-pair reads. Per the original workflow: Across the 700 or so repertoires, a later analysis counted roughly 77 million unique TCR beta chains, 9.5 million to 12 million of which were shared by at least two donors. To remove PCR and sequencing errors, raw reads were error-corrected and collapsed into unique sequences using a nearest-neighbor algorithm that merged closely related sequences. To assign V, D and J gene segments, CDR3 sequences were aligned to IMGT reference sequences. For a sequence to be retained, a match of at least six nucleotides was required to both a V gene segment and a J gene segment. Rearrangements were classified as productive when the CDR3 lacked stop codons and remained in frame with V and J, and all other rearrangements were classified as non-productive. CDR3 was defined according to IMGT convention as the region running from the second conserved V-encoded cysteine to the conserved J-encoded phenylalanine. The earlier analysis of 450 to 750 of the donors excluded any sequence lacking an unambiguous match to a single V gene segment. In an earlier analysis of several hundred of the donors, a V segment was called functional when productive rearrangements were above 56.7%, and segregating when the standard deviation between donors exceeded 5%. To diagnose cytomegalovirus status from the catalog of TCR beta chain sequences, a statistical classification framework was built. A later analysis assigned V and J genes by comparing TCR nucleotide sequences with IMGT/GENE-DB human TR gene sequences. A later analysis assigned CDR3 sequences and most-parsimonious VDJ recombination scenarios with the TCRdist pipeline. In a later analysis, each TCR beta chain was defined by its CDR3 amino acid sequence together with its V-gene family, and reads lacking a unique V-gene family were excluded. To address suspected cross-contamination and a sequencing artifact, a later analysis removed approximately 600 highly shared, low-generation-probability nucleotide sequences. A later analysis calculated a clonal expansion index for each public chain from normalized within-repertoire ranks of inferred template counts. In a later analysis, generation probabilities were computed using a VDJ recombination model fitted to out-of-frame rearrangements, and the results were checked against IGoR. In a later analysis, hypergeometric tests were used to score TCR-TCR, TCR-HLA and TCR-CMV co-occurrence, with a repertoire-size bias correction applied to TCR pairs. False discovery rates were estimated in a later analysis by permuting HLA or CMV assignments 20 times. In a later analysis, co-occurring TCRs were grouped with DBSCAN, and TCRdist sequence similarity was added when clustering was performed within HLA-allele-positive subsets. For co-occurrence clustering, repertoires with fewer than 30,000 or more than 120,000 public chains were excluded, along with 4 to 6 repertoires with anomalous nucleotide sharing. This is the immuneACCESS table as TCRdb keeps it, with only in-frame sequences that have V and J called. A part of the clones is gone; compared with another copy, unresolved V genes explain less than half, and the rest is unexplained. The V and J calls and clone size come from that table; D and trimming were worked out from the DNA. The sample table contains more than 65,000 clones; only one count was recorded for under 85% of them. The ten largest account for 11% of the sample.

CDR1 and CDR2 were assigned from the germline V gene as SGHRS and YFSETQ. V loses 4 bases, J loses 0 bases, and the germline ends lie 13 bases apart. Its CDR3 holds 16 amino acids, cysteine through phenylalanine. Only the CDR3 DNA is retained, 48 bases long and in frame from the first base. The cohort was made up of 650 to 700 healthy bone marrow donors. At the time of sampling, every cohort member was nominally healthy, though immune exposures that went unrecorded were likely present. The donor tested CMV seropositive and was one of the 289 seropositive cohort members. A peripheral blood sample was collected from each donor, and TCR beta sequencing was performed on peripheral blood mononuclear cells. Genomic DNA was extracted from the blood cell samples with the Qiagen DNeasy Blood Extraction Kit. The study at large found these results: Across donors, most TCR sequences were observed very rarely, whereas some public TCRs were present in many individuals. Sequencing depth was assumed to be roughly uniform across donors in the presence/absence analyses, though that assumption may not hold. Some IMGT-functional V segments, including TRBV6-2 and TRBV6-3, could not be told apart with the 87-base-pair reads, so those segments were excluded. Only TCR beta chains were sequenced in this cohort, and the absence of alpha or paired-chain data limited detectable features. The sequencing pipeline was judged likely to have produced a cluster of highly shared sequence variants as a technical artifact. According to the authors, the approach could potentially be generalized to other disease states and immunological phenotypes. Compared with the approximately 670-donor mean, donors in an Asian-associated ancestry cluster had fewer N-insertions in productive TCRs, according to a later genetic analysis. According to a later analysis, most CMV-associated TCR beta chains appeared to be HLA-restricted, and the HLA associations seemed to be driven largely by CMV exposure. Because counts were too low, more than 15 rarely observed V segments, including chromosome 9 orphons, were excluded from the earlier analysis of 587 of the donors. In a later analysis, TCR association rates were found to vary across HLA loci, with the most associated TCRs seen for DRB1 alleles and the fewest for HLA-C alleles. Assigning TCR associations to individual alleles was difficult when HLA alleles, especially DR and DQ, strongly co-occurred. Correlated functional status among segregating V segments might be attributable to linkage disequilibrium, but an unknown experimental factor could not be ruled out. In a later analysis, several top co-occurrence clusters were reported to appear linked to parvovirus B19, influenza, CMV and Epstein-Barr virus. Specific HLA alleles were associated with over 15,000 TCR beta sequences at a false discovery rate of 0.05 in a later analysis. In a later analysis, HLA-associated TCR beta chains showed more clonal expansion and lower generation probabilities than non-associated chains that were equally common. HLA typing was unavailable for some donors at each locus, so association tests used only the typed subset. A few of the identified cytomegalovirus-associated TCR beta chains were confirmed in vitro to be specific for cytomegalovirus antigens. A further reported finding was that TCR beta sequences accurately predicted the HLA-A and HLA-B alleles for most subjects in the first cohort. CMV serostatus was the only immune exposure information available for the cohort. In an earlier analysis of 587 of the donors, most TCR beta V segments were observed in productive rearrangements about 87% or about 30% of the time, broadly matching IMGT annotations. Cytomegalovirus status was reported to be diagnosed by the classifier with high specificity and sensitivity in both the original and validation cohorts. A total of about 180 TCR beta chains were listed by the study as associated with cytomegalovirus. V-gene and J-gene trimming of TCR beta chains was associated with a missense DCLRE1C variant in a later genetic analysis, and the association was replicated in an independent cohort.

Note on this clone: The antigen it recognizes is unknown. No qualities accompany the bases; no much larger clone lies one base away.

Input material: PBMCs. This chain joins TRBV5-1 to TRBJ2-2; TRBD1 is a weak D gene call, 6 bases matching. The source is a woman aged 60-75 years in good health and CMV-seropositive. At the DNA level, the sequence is TGCGCCAGCAGCCCGGTCTACAGGGCGAACACCGGGGAGCTGTTTTTT. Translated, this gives CASSPVYRANTGELFF.